Shown below are 29 T cell receptor beta chains from a single sample sequenced in a study of blood T cells in healthy people across ages. The use of a sample-barcoded 5' primer and a J-beta primer mix characterized a second PCR of roughly 6 to 11 cycles. Using its own MiXCR run on the 5' RACE reads, TCRdb lists one record per CDR3 protein. The data contain 710,000 or so distinct CDR3 sequences, 20% to 25% of them singletons. What was sequenced was blood. The receptors were gathered from an older man in good health.

This clonotype has just a few counts. This chain links TRBV20-1 with TRBJ2-5; D perhaps matches TRBD1 (6 bases). Germline assignment: CDR1 DFQATT and CDR2 SNEGSKA (reference sequence). The length of the CDR3 is 14 residues. Trimming pared 1 base from V and 5 bases from J, leaving 14 bases between. The chain's CDR3 is CSARVIQGVETQYF. Written as DNA, the CDR3 is TGCAGTGCTAGAGTAATACAGGGAGTGGAGACCCAGTACTTC.

V and J are TRBV7-7 and TRBJ2-5, with 7 bases that match TRBD2. The J call is doubtful: the DNA matches TRBJ2-7 better. Germline V gives CDR1 SSHAT, CDR2 FNYEAQ (reference sequence). The CDR3 covers 19 residues. The CDR3 coding sequence is TGTGCCAGCAGCTTAGTTTGGCCCCCGGGACTACCTTTCGGGTACGAGCAGTACGTC. Its translation is CASSLVWPPGLPFGYEQYV.

This clonotype came up a few times. J is TRBJ2-7 and V is TRBV6-6, with a weak D call TRBD1 (6 bases). The germline CDR1 and CDR2 sequences are MNHNY and SVGAGI (reference sequence). CDR3 length equals 14 residues. Trimming took 5 bases from V and 5 from J, leaving 16 bases between them. The CDR3 DNA sequence: TGTGCCAGCAGTCAGGGGTCTTGGGACCACGAGCAGTACGTC. As protein: CASSQGSWDHEQYV.

J is TRBJ2-5 and V is TRBV24-1, with 7 bases aligning to TRBD1. CDR3 length: 14 amino acids. The V and J ends lost 2 bases and 5 bases, in that order; junction bases with no gene match: 4. Germline V gives CDR1 KGHDR, CDR2 SFDVKD. The CDR3 DNA reads TGTGCCACCAGTGATTCGGGGACAGTCGAGACCCAGTACTTC. It translates to CATSDSGTVETQYF.

The chain carries TRBV7-2 and TRBJ2-5; D is possibly TRBD2 (5 bases). Matching the DNA end better, TRBJ2-7 makes the J call doubtful. CDR1 and CDR2 (germline): SGHTA, FQGNSA. The CDR3 runs to 16 residues. The CDR3 region is CASSPDGPGFTYEQYF. The DNA for the CDR3 is TGTGCCAGCAGCCCAGATGGACCGGGGTTCACCTACGAGCAGTACTTC.

This clonotype appeared a few times. The chain joins TRBV10-2 to TRBJ2-3; D is uncertain. Trimming stripped 5 bases from V and 10 bases from J, with 19 bases between. CDR1 is WSHSY, CDR2 SAAADI, per germline. The length of the CDR3 is 14 residues. CDR3 coding DNA: TGCGCCAGCAGTAACAGTCGGGTGGCGGAGCCGCAGTATTTT. It encodes CASSNSRVAEPQYF.

The table lists this clonotype with a few counts. V and J are TRBV9 and TRBJ2-2, with D perhaps given as TRBD1 or TRBD2 (5 bases each). The CDR3 extends over 15 amino acids. Deletions cut 0 bases from V and 4 bases from J, with 10 bases between. Germline CDR1 SGDLS, CDR2 YYNGEE. CDR3 sequence reads: CASSVGWGTTGELFF. Here the CDR3 DNA reads TGTGCCAGCAGCGTAGGGTGGGGGACCACCGGGGAGCTGTTTTTT.

This clonotype has more than one count but fewer than ten. This chain connects TRBV5-1 to TRBJ2-5, with TRBD2 identical over 8 bases. Germline-derived CDR1 and CDR2 are SGHRS and YFSETQ. The CDR3 is made up of 16 amino acids. The V gene end was trimmed by 2 bases and the J gene end by 1 base; junction bases not matched to a gene: 7. CDR3 bases: TGCGCCAGCAGCTTCGGGGGGGTCACCTCCCAAGAGACCCAGTACTTC. Protein sequence: CASSFGGVTSQETQYF. The complete variable domain, with remaining parts taken from reference TRBV5-1 and TRBJ2-5, reads KAGVTQTPRYLIKTRGQQVTLSCSPISGHRSVSWYQQTPGQGLQFLFEYFSETQRNKGNFPGRFSGRQFSNSRSEMNVSTLELGDSALYLCASSFGGVTSQETQYFGPGTRLLVL.

This clonotype was seen a few times. The chain employs TRBV3-1 and TRBJ2-1; weak D call: TRBD2 (5 bases). The CDR3 contains 16 residues. Deletions cut 5 bases from V and 0 bases from J, with 14 bases between. Germline lookup yields CDR1 LGHDT and CDR2 YNNKEL (reference sequence). For the CDR3, the DNA is TGTGCCAGCAGCTCCCGACTACGCGGCTCCTACAATGAGCAGTTCTTC. It is translated as CASSSRLRGSYNEQFF.

This chain joins TRBV20-1 and TRBJ2-3; TRBD2 agrees at 10 bases. The CDR3 extends over 16 amino acids. In germline, CDR1 is DFQATT, CDR2 SNEGSKA (reference sequence). V was clipped by 5 bases and J by 3 bases; unmatched bases: 11. The CDR3 DNA sequence: TGCAGTGCTCCTAGCGGGAGAGAAGGTCGGACAGATACGCAGTATTTT. As protein: CSAPSGREGRTDTQYF.

This clonotype was observed a handful of times. The chain has TRBV24-1 and TRBJ2-3; D unclear. V lost 4 bases to trimming and J lost 8 bases, with 12 bases between them. Germline V lookup: CDR1 KGHDR, CDR2 SFDVKD. This CDR3 comprises 13 residues. This chain's CDR3 is CATSDHLKVTQYF. Here the CDR3 DNA reads TGTGCCACCAGTGACCACCTGAAGGTTACGCAGTATTTT.

This clonotype has only a few counts. J is TRBJ2-4 and V is TRBV9; D is undetermined. V was shortened by 0 bases and J by 0 bases, with 16 bases between the two germline ends. The CDR3 covers 18 residues. The V gene's germline CDR1 is SGDLS and CDR2 YYNGEE. CDR3 nucleotides: TGTGCCAGCAGCGTAGCCCCTTCGACTGTCCTAGCCAAAAACATTCAGTACTTC. Residues: CASSVAPSTVLAKNIQYF.

This clonotype was counted a few times. CDR3 nucleotides: TGCAGTGCGGTGGGACTAGCGGGGGTCGGCACAGATACGCAGTATTTT. This gives the protein CSAVGLAGVGTDTQYF. This sequence joins TRBV20-1 and TRBJ2-3; 14 nucleotides align to TRBD2. Germline lookup yields CDR1 DFQATT and CDR2 SNEGSKA (reference sequence). J gave up 1 base and V 6 bases, and 6 bases lay outside the gene matches. CDR3 length equals 16 residues.

This sequence joins TRBV2 and TRBJ1-2; weak D call: TRBD1 (5 bases). Per the germline V gene, CDR1 is SNHLY and CDR2 is FYNNEI. V lost 0 bases, J lost 8 bases, and 10 bases lay in between. The CDR3 sequence is 13 residues long. CDR3 sequence: CASSEARRGGYTF. The CDR3 coding sequence is TGTGCCAGCAGTGAAGCGCGAAGGGGCGGCTACACCTTC.

This clonotype has just a few counts. The chain combines TRBV11-2 with TRBJ2-2; maybe TRBD1 (6 bases). The CDR3 spans 14 residues. With 5 bases removed from V and 6 bases from J, the gap between germline ends came to 13 bases. Germline CDR1 reads SGHAT; CDR2 reads FQNNGV. CDR3 sequence reads: CASSANRVAGELFF. The CDR3 coding sequence is TGTGCCAGCAGCGCTAACAGGGTTGCCGGGGAGCTGTTTTTT.

This chain uses TRBV7-8 with TRBJ1-5; D not certain. Germline assignment: CDR1 SGHVS and CDR2 FQNEAQ. Trimming cost V 0 bases and J 7 bases, with 10 bases left between them. This CDR3 spans 14 amino acids. This chain's CDR3 is CASSLAGVSQPQHF. CDR3 nucleotide sequence: TGTGCCAGCAGCTTAGCCGGGGTATCGCAGCCCCAGCATTTT.

This clonotype appeared a few times. The CDR3 loop reads CASSQDRLNTEAFF. The CDR3 DNA follows: TGTGCCAGCAGCCAGGACAGACTAAACACTGAAGCTTTCTTT. The rearrangement links TRBV7-8 to TRBJ1-1; a possible D gene is TRBD1 (6 bases). This CDR3 region has 14 residues. Trimming shortened V by 5 bases and J by 2 bases, and 12 bases separated the two germline ends. Germline V gene sequence: CDR1 SGHVS, CDR2 FQNEAQ.

This rearrangement joins TRBV18 to TRBJ1-2; D is uncertain. Per germline, CDR1 KGHSH and CDR2 LQKENI. The CDR3 length is 15 residues. Deletions cut 3 bases from V and 1 base from J, with 12 bases between. The CDR3 coding sequence is TGTGCCAGCTCACCTCTCCGGGGAAATAACTATGGCTACACCTTC. Its protein is CASSPLRGNNYGYTF.

This clonotype was seen a handful of times. The rearrangement links TRBV4-1 to TRBJ2-5; TRBD1 matches 7 bases. CDR3 length equals 15 residues. The junction had 2 bases not matched to a gene; V was cut back by 0 bases and J by 1 base. The germline V gene encodes CDR1 MGHRA and CDR2 YSYEKL. The CDR3 is CASSQDWDSQETQYF. The CDR3, as DNA: TGCGCCAGCAGCCAAGATTGGGACAGCCAAGAGACCCAGTACTTC.

The chain links TRBV19 to TRBJ2-3, with a possible D match to TRBD2 (6 bases). The CDR3 totals 15 residues. The ends were cut back, 6 bases at V and 3 bases at J, with 16 bases in the middle. CDR1 is LNHDA, CDR2 SQIVND, per germline (reference sequence). The CDR3 loop is CASRLSGLNTDTQYF. Here the CDR3 DNA reads TGTGCCAGTAGATTATCGGGACTTAATACAGATACGCAGTATTTT. Variable domain in full (rest from reference TRBV19 and TRBJ2-3): DGGITQSPKYLFRKEGQNVTLSCEQNLNHDAMYWYRQDPGQGLRLIYYSQIVNDFQKGDIAEGYSVSREKKESFPLTVTSAQKNPTAFYLCASRLSGLNTDTQYFGPGTRLTVL.

As concerns this clonotype: Germline and junction disagree at one end, which may indicate a read error. The V and J genes are TRBV5-1 and TRBJ1-1; 8 bases match TRBD1. The CDR3 consists of 13 residues. Looked up from germline, CDR1 is SGHRS and CDR2 is YFSETQ. In DNA form, the CDR3 reads TGCGCCAGCAGCCGGACAGGGAACGCTGAAGCTTTCTTT. Protein: CASSRTGNAEAFF.

The chain combines TRBV7-9 with TRBJ1-2; D is undetermined. Germline-derived CDR1 and CDR2 are SEHNR and FQNEAQ (reference sequence). The CDR3 runs 16 residues. Trimming removed 0 bases at V and 4 bases at J, with 15 bases between. CDR3 amino acids: CASSLAGGTTAYGYTF. CDR3 DNA sequence: TGTGCCAGCAGCTTAGCGGGAGGAACAACAGCCTATGGCTACACCTTC.

The chain joins TRBV2 to TRBJ2-1, with TRBD2 identical over 8 bases. The CDR3 length is 15 residues. Germline assignment: CDR1 SNHLY and CDR2 FYNNEI. V was clipped by 3 bases and J by 8 bases; unmatched bases: 9. The CDR3 region is CASSEREVGNHEQFF. CDR3 coding DNA: TGTGCCAGCAGTGAGCGGGAGGTCGGGAACCATGAGCAGTTCTTC.

Details on this clonotype: Without the conserved terminal phenylalanine or tryptophan, this CDR3 likely stems from a read error. The rearrangement joins TRBV10-3 to TRBJ2-4, with 10 bases identical to TRBD1. The CDR3 runs 18 residues. The trim removed 3 bases at V and 1 base at J, leaving 9 bases unmatched. The germline gives CDR1 ENHRY, CDR2 SYGVKD. The CDR3 sequence is CAISESDRGLVAKNIQYL. The CDR3, as DNA: TGTGCCATCAGTGAATCCGACAGGGGGCTTGTGGCCAAAAACATTCAGTACCTC.

The chain is built from TRBV7-2 and TRBJ2-5, with 8 bases lining up with TRBD2. Judging by the DNA end, TRBJ2-7 fits better; the J call may be wrong. Germline V CDR1 and CDR2: SGHTA, FQGNSA. The CDR3 is 14 amino acids. The CDR3 nucleotides read TGTGCCAGCAGTCAGGCGGGGGGCTTCACCGAGCAGTACTTC. Translation gives CASSQAGGFTEQYF.

The chain employs TRBV5-6 and TRBJ2-5; D unresolved. Trimming took off 2 bases at V and 2 bases at J, with 10 bases between the two ends. Germline V CDR1 and CDR2: SGHDT, YYEEEE. The CDR3 is 14 amino acids. CDR3 nucleotides: TGTGCCAGCAGCTTCTGGCAGCCTCAAGAGACCCAGTACTTC. Translating gives CASSFWQPQETQYF.

This clonotype appeared a few times. V usage is TRBV5-1 and J usage is TRBJ2-3; a weak D match, TRBD2 (7 bases). Trimming cost V 5 bases and J 0 bases, with 13 bases left between them. Germline CDR1 and CDR2: SGHRS and YFSETQ. This CDR3 spans 15 amino acids. The CDR3 is CASRHSGTSTDTQYF. The DNA of the CDR3 is TGCGCCAGCAGACACAGCGGGACAAGCACAGATACGCAGTATTTT.

This clonotype was found many times. The chain combines TRBV7-2 with TRBJ2-3, with D tentatively TRBD2 (6 bases). The germline gives CDR1 SGHTA, CDR2 FQGNSA. V was clipped by 5 bases and J by 0 bases, with 9 bases between them. CDR3 length equals 14 residues. CDR3: CASSPGTSTDTQYF. DNA for the CDR3: TGTGCCAGCAGCCCCGGGACTAGCACAGATACGCAGTATTTT.

The chain carries TRBV10-3 and TRBJ1-1; D possibly corresponds to TRBD1 (6 bases). Between the trimmed V and J ends, which lost 4 bases and 5 bases, there was a span of 14 bases. Looked up from germline, CDR1 is ENHRY and CDR2 is SYGVKD. The CDR3 is made up of 14 amino acids. The chain's CDR3 is CAISAQGQRTEAFF. DNA of the CDR3: TGTGCCATCAGTGCACAGGGACAACGGACTGAAGCTTTCTTT.